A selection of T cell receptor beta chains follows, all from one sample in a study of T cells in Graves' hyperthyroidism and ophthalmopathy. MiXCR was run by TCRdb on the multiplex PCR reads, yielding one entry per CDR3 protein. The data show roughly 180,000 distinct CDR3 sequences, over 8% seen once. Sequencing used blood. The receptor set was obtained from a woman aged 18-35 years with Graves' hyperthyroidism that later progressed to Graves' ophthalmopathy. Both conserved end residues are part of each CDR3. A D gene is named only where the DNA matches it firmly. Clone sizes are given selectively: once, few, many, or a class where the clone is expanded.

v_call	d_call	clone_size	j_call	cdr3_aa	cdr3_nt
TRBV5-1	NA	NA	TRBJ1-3	CASSLGPGPGNTIYF	TGCGCCAGCAGCTTGGGCCCCGGACCTGGAAACACCATATATTTT
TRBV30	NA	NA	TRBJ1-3	CAWSVIRDGGNTIYF	TGTGCCTGGAGTGTGATCAGGGACGGTGGAAACACCATATATTTT
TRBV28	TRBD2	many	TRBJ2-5	CASSTRTSGNQETQYF	TGTGCCAGCAGTACACGGACTAGCGGGAACCAAGAGACCCAGTACTTC
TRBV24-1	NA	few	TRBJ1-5	CATSVRGGGNQPQHF	TGTGCCACCAGTGTGAGAGGGGGTGGCAATCAGCCCCAGCATTTT
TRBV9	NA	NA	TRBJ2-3	CASSDSDTQYF	TGTGCCAGCAGCGATTCAGATACGCAGTATTTT
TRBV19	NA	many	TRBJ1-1	CASRVHNPGPEAFF	TGTGCCAGTAGGGTACATAACCCAGGACCTGAAGCTTTCTTT
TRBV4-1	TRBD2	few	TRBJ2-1	CASSQVLDYGGNEQFF	TGCGCCAGCAGCCAAGTTTTGGACTACGGGGGGAATGAGCAGTTCTTC
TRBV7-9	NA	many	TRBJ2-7	CASGQSSSYEQYF	TGTGCCAGCGGCCAGAGCAGCTCCTACGAGCAGTACTTC
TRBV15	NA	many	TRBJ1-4	CATSREFLDLGEKLFF	TGTGCCACCAGCAGAGAATTTCTAGATCTGGGGGAAAAACTGTTTTTT
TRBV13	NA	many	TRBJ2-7	CASSLTLWAPSYEQYF	TGTGCCAGCAGCTTAACGTTGTGGGCGCCCTCCTACGAGCAGTACTTC
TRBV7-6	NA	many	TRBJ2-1	CASSLAYRGNDYNEQFF	TGTGCCAGCAGCTTAGCGTACCGGGGGAATGACTACAATGAGCAGTTCTTC
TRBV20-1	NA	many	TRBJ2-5	CSATYGGFSAEETQYF	TGCAGTGCTACTTATGGGGGGTTTTCCGCGGAAGAGACCCAGTACTTC
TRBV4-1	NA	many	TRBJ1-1	CASSQEAGTVNTEAFF	TGCGCCAGCAGCCAAGAAGCCGGGACCGTGAACACTGAAGCTTTCTTT
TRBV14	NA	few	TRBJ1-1	CASSQHLMNTEAFF	TGTGCCAGCAGCCAACATCTCATGAACACTGAAGCTTTCTTT
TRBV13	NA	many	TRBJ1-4	CASSLTGTRNEKLFF	TGTGCCAGCAGCCTGACCGGGACACGGAATGAAAAACTGTTTTTT
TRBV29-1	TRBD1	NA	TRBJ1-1	CSAGPGGATEAFF	TGCAGCGCAGGGCCAGGGGGAGCAACTGAAGCTTTCTTT
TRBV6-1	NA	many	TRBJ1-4	CASSESMDSSNEKLFF	TGTGCCAGCAGTGAATCCATGGACAGCTCTAATGAAAAACTGTTTTTT
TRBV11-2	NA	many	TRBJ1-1	CASSLLQGLNTEAFF	TGTGCCAGCAGCTTATTACAGGGCCTGAACACTGAAGCTTTCTTT
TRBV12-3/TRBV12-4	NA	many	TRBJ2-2	CASSLVLGENTGELFF	TGTGCCAGCAGTTTAGTCCTCGGGGAAAACACCGGGGAGCTGTTTTTT
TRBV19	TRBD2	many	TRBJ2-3	CASSISAGNTDTQYF	TGTGCCAGTAGTATTTCAGCGGGAAACACAGATACGCAGTATTTT
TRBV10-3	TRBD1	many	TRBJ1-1	CAISASGGLNTEAFF	TGTGCCATCAGTGCGTCAGGGGGTCTGAACACTGAAGCTTTCTTT
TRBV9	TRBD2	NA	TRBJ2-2	CASTPRGGYNTGELFF	TGTGCCAGCACCCCCCGGGGGGGCTACAACACCGGGGAGCTGTTTTTT
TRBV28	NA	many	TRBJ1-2	CASSLPWQGGSGGYTF	TGTGCCAGCAGTTTACCCTGGCAGGGTGGAAGTGGTGGCTACACCTTC
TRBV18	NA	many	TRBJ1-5	CASSLSQARRGEPQHF	TGTGCCAGCTCACTATCCCAGGCCCGTCGGGGGGAGCCCCAGCATTTT
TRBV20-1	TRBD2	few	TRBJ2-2	CSASRGGGRTGELFF	TGCAGTGCTAGCCGAGGCGGGGGGCGCACCGGGGAGCTGTTTTTT
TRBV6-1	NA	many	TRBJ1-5	CASSETRNQPQHF	TGTGCCAGCAGTGAAACGAGAAATCAGCCCCAGCATTTT
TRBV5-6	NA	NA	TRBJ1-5	CASSQTGFNQPQHF	TGTGCCAGCAGCCAAACAGGGTTCAATCAGCCCCAGCATTTT
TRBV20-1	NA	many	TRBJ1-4	CSALAVSNEKLFF	TGCAGTGCCCTCGCCGTGTCTAATGAAAAACTGTTTTTT
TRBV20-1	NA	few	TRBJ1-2	CSARDILGLGGYTF	TGCAGTGCTAGAGATATATTGGGGTTGGGTGGCTACACCTTC
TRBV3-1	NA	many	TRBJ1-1	CASSQDGGGNTEAFF	TGTGCCAGCAGCCAAGATGGGGGCGGGAACACTGAAGCTTTCTTT
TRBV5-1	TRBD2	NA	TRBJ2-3	CASSVRGLAVTDTQYF	TGCGCCAGCAGCGTAAGGGGACTAGCGGTCACAGATACGCAGTATTTT
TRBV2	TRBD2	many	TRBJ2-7	CASSDPPSGAYEQYF	TGTGCCAGCAGTGATCCCCCTAGCGGGGCCTACGAGCAGTACTTC
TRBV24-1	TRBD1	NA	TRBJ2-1	CATSDYRPGTGGHNEQFF	TGTGCCACCAGTGACTACAGACCCGGGACAGGGGGCCACAATGAGCAGTTCTTC
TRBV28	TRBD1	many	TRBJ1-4	CASSPGGVGEKLFF	TGTGCCAGCAGTCCAGGGGGCGTGGGTGAAAAACTGTTTTTT
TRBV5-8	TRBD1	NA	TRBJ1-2	CASRAGTGVDYTF	TGTGCCAGCAGAGCCGGGACAGGGGTTGACTACACCTTC
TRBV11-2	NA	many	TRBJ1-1	CASSSGRGETEAFF	TGTGCCAGCAGCTCGGGAAGAGGAGAAACTGAAGCTTTCTTT
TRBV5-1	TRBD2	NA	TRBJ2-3	CASSQRTSGRAWTDTQYF	TGCGCCAGCAGCCAGCGGACTAGCGGGAGGGCCTGGACAGATACGCAGTATTTT
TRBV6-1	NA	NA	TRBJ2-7	CASSEDARAYEQYF	TGTGCCAGCAGTGAAGATGCCAGAGCCTACGAGCAGTACTTC
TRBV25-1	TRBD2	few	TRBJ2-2	CASSERAGGNTGELFF	TGTGCCAGCAGTGAAAGAGCGGGGGGGAACACCGGGGAGCTGTTTTTT
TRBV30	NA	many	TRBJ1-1	CAWDDEGFMNTEAFF	TGTGCCTGGGATGACGAGGGCTTCATGAACACTGAAGCTTTCTTT
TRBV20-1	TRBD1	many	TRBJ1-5	CSAEGQDSYNQPQHF	TGCAGTGCTGAAGGACAGGACTCTTACAATCAGCCCCAGCATTTT
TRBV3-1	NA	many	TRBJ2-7	CASSHHNTFYEQYF	TGTGCCAGCAGCCACCACAATACCTTTTACGAGCAGTACTTC
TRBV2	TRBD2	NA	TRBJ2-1	CASSEALAGGGEQFF	TGTGCCAGCAGTGAAGCGCTAGCGGGAGGTGGGGAGCAGTTCTTC
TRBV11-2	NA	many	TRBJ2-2	CASSPEANTGELFF	TGTGCCAGCAGCCCAGAAGCGAACACCGGGGAGCTGTTTTTT
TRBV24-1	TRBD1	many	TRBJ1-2	CATSDPRTGPGWGGYTF	TGTGCCACCAGTGACCCAAGGACAGGGCCTGGTTGGGGAGGCTACACCTTC
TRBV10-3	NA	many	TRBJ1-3	CAISESMASSGNTIYF	TGTGCCATCAGTGAGTCCATGGCGAGCTCTGGAAACACCATATATTTT
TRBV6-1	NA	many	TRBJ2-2	CASRETGFVNTGELFF	TGTGCCAGCAGGGAAACAGGGTTCGTGAACACCGGGGAGCTGTTTTTT
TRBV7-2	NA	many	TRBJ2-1	CASSLARNEQFF	TGTGCCAGCAGCTTAGCCCGAAATGAGCAGTTCTTC
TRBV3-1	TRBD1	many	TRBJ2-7	CASSQAPGQPYEQYF	TGTGCCAGCAGCCAAGCTCCGGGACAGCCCTACGAGCAGTACTTC
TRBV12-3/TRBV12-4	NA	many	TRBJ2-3	CASRINRDTQYF	TGTGCCAGCAGGATCAACCGGGATACGCAGTATTTT